This T cell receptor beta chain came from a study of T-cell reconstitution after alpha-beta-depleted transplantation in children. This clonotype was observed a handful of times. As yet, its antigen is unknown. The CDR3 length is 14 residues. The V end lost 7 bases, the J end lost 4 bases, and 15 bases lay between the germline ends. Germline V gene sequence: CDR1 MNHEY, CDR2 SMNVEV (reference sequence). Study conclusions and caveats: Once a year had passed after transplant, T-cell counts and diversity came mostly from newly produced T cells. Surviving thymic progenitors and recipient T cells were the source of high TCRbeta diversity at day 60 in some patients.

The authors prepared the TCRbeta library with unique molecular identifiers. TCRdb ran MiXCR on the PCR reads and lists one entry per CDR3 protein. The sample has around 580,000 distinct CDR3 sequences, 25% to 30% seen once. The rearrangement uses TRBV27 and TRBJ2-3; D may be TRBD2 (6 bases). The input for sequencing was PBMCs, taken before TCRalphabeta/CD19-depleted stem cell transplant. The origin of this receptor is a boy younger than two with Wiskott-Aldrich syndrome, due to receive a stem cell transplant. CDR3 nucleotides: TGTGCCAGCACCTTGGGGGGTCCCCCAGATACGCAGTATTTT. As protein: CASTLGGPPDTQYF.